These 13 T cell receptor beta chains originate from one sample sequenced in a study of shared clonotypes between healthy human individuals. Positively selected for CCR7, the CD45RO-negative cells used as naive CD8 cells excluded terminally differentiated effector memory CD45RA+ cells. Repertoires were generated with immunoSEQ multiplex PCR, while TCRdb's copy carries only in-frame clones and drops some. The repertoire has more than 2 million clones, 90% to 95% of them found once; the top ten carry around 1.8%. The sample comprised naive CD8+ T cells from PBMCs. These receptors were collected from a man between 18 and 29 years old in good health. Some clones in this sample may be carry-over from other donors' samples.

The CDR3, as DNA: TGTGCCAGCAGCCCGGCGCCCACAGATACGCAGTATTTT. Protein sequence: CASSPAPTDTQYF. V usage is TRBV28 and J usage is TRBJ2-3; D unclear. The CDR3 has 13 amino acids. Germline V gene sequence: CDR1 MDHEN, CDR2 SYDVKM. Trimming stripped 6 bases from V and 2 bases from J, with 9 bases between.

This chain connects TRBV7-6 to TRBJ1-2; 9 bases fit TRBD1. The germline V gene has CDR1 SGHVS and CDR2 FNYEAQ. The CDR3 sequence is 14 residues long. V shed 2 bases and J 5 bases; nucleotides not matched to a gene: 3. CDR3 loop: CASSLTGGAYGYTF. The CDR3 DNA is TGTGCCAGCAGCTTAACAGGGGGCGCGTATGGCTACACCTTC.

The CDR3 nucleotides read TGTGCCAGCAGTGCCACGGACTTTTACGAGCAGTACTTC. Translation: CASSATDFYEQYF. The chain uses TRBV6-1 and TRBJ2-7, with a possible D match to TRBD2 (5 bases). The CDR3 length is 13 residues. With 4 bases removed from V and 4 bases from J, the gap between germline ends came to 11 bases. CDR1 is MNHNS and CDR2 is SASEGT in the germline V gene.

The chain couples TRBV28 to TRBJ1-4, with D unclear. V dropped 5 bases and J dropped 6 bases, with 10 bases sitting between them. CDR3 size: 13 residues. The germline gives CDR1 MDHEN, CDR2 SYDVKM. The CDR3, as DNA: TGTGCCAGCAGTGCCAATCTGGATGAAAAACTGTTTTTT. It codes for CASSANLDEKLFF.

This chain links TRBV27 with TRBJ2-7; 11 nucleotides line up with TRBD1. Germline V gene data show CDR1 as MNHEY and CDR2 as SMNVEV (reference sequence). The CDR3 has 13 residues. CDR3 loop: CSTGTGGSYEQYF. In DNA, the CDR3 is TGTTCGACCGGGACAGGGGGCTCCTACGAGCAGTACTTC.

This clone has only one observation. This chain joins TRBV18 and TRBJ2-7; D is ambiguous. The V end was cut by 5 bases, the J end by 4 bases, with 18 bases between. This CDR3 comprises 15 residues. The V gene's germline CDR1 is KGHSH and CDR2 LQKENI. The CDR3 bases are TGTGCCAGCTCAGACCCTGACGCTTGGTCTTACGAGCAGTACTTC. Translation gives CASSDPDAWSYEQYF.

The genes are TRBV10-3 and TRBJ2-7; D unclear. CDR3 size: 14 residues. V was clipped by 0 bases and J by 0 bases, with 6 bases between them. Germline V lookup: CDR1 ENHRY, CDR2 SYGVKD. This CDR3 reads CAISESGNSYEQYF. The CDR3 DNA reads as TGTGCCATCAGTGAGTCCGGCAACTCCTACGAGCAGTACTTC.

The genes are TRBV7-8 and TRBJ1-2; D is uncertain. Germline values: CDR1 SGHVS, CDR2 FQNEAQ. This CDR3 is built from 15 residues. Trimming cost V 1 base and J 4 bases, with 13 bases left between them. CDR3 nucleotides: TGTGCCAGCAGCTTAGATCGCCTCGAGGGCTATGGCTACACCTTC. Its protein is CASSLDRLEGYGYTF.

On this clone: Because the CDR3's place on the DNA is in doubt, the DNA is left out and the CDR3 is given as listed by TCRdb. The genes are TRBV19 and TRBJ2-3; no DNA check was done on the table's D call, TRBD2. Looked up from germline, CDR1 is LNHDA and CDR2 is SQIVND (reference sequence). The CDR3 is made up of 14 amino acids, end residues included. This CDR3 reads CASSILAPGDTQYF.

The genes are TRBV28 and TRBJ2-6; no definite D call. Germline CDR1 MDHEN, CDR2 SYDVKM. Deletions cut 6 bases from V and 0 bases from J, with 15 bases between. The CDR3 length is 17 residues. CDR3 sequence reads: CASRTPQPDSGANVLTF. The CDR3 nucleotides are TGTGCCAGCAGGACCCCCCAGCCGGACTCTGGGGCCAACGTCCTGACTTTC.

V usage is TRBV11-2 and J usage is TRBJ1-2; 7 positions match TRBD1. Germline CDR1 SGHAT, CDR2 FQNNGV. This CDR3 region has 15 residues. Trimming took 4 bases from V and 2 from J; bases not matched to a gene: 7. The CDR3 nucleotides read TGTGCCAGCAGCTCCCGACAGGGTATAAACTATGGCTACACCTTC. It is translated as CASSSRQGINYGYTF.

The J gene is TRBJ2-1, the V gene TRBV7-3; D gene ambiguous. The CDR3 is made up of 18 amino acids. Trimming cost V 4 bases and J 1 base, with 20 bases left between them. Looked up from germline, CDR1 is SGHTA and CDR2 is FQGTGA. In DNA, the CDR3 is TGTGCCAGCAGCTCTCGGACCGGCCCCAGTACTTCCTACAATGAGCAGTTCTTC. Its translation: CASSSRTGPSTSYNEQFF.

The rearrangement links TRBV19 to TRBJ2-3, with D perhaps matching TRBD1 or TRBD2 (5 bases each). V gave up 3 bases and J gave up 5 bases, with 18 bases separating them. Germline V lookup: CDR1 LNHDA, CDR2 SQIVND (reference sequence). The length of the CDR3 is 16 residues. The CDR3: CASSIRGLRTGDTQYF. CDR3 nucleotides: TGTGCCAGTAGTATCCGGGGCCTCCGGACGGGAGATACGCAGTATTTT. Drawing the rest from reference TRBV19 and TRBJ2-3, the complete variable domain is DGGITQSPKYLFRKEGQNVTLSCEQNLNHDAMYWYRQDPGQGLRLIYYSQIVNDFQKGDIAEGYSVSREKKESFPLTVTSAQKNPTAFYLCASSIRGLRTGDTQYFGPGTRLTVL.